This record looks at one TCR beta chain sequence and its context. It lacks a known antigen. Base quality data are lacking; no much larger clone is found one base away. This entry comes from a study of T cell changes during pregnancy in multiple sclerosis (dated by TCRdb to about 2019). Regarding the study in general: Changes in the T cell repertoire over the course of pregnancy were examined in this study in women with multiple sclerosis.

The CDR3 runs 15 residues from the cysteine to the phenylalanine. Just the 45-base CDR3 DNA is kept, in frame starting at base 1. CDR1 and CDR2 were assigned from the germline V gene as LGHNA and YSLEER. V sheds 0 bases and J sheds 3 bases, leaving 12 bases between their ends. The library came from the immunoSEQ multiplex PCR assay. Here the immuneACCESS table is served through TCRdb, limited to in-frame sequences with V and J called. Missing clones are a known gap in these copies; in checked studies unresolved V genes cover under half, and the rest lacks a known reason. A total of about 31,000 clones appear in this sample, around nine tenths of them only once. The ten largest clonotypes hold around 0.77% of the sample.

The source was CD4+ T cells from peripheral blood mononuclear cells, collected in the first trimester of pregnancy. The rearrangement joined TRBV4-3 to TRBJ2-7; perhaps TRBD1 is the D gene, with 5 bases matching. The receptor's source is a female donor in good health, enrolled as a control in a pregnancy study. At the DNA level, the sequence is TGCGCCAGCAGCCAAGATAGGGCAGGGATCTACGAGCAGTACTTC. Its amino acids are CASSQDRAGIYEQYF.